This T cell receptor (beta chain) is from a study of T cell repertoires in cytomegalovirus infection. Study overall: Newly reported HLA-C-restricted and thoroughly characterized HLA-B-restricted CMV epitopes were employed. The public TCR beta signatures pointed to both CMV infection and matching HLA type. Points from the study as a whole: Using cumulative public TCR beta family frequency, the authors identified those who carried CMV together with the relevant HLA. The ex vivo response was dominated by HLA-C-restricted CMV-specific TCR beta clonotypes.

One entry per CDR3 protein, called by TCRdb with MiXCR from the reads. The table records tens of thousands of distinct CDR3 sequences, 20% of them present only once. This clonotype turned up a few times. Its antigen is unidentified. The V gene's germline CDR1 is SQVTM and CDR2 ANQGSEA. This CDR3 has 11 residues. The ends were cut back, 2 bases at V and 8 bases at J, with 9 bases in the middle. The chain recombines TRBV29-1 with TRBJ1-2; D call uncertain. This sequence originates from a human donor in good health (CMV status not recorded). Some clones in this sample may be carry-over from other donors' samples. The sequences come from CD8+ T cells from cultured PBMCs, collected from culture after CMV antigen stimulation. CDR3 nucleotides: TGCAGCGTTGAAAGTCGGAACGGCTACACCTTC. Its protein product is CSVESRNGYTF.